The entry that follows covers one T cell receptor beta chain sequence. This entry comes from a study of T cell changes during pregnancy in multiple sclerosis. The V gene lost 6 bases and the J gene lost 3 bases, with 15 bases spanning the gap. The CDR3 runs 15 residues. Germline V gives CDR1 SNHLY, CDR2 FYNNEI. Clones were read by immunoSEQ multiplex PCR, and TCRdb kept only the in-frame ones, dropping some. The table includes over 45,000 clones, approximately 90% detected once. The source material was CD4+ T cells from peripheral blood mononuclear cells, sampled after pregnancy. This chain joins TRBV2 and TRBJ1-5; perhaps TRBD1 as D (5 bases). The receptor was isolated from a female donor with multiple sclerosis, enrolled in a pregnancy study. CDR3 in amino acids: CASSEAGINNQPQHF. CDR3 coding DNA: TGTGCCAGCAGCGAGGCAGGGATAAACAATCAGCCCCAGCATTTT. The full variable domain, with the rest looked up from reference TRBV2 and TRBJ1-5, is EPEVTQTPSHQVTQMGQEVILRCVPISNHLYFYWYRQILGQKVEFLVSFYNNEISEKSEIFDDQFSVERPDGSNFTLKIRSTKLEDSAMYFCASSEAGINNQPQHFGDGTRLSIL.